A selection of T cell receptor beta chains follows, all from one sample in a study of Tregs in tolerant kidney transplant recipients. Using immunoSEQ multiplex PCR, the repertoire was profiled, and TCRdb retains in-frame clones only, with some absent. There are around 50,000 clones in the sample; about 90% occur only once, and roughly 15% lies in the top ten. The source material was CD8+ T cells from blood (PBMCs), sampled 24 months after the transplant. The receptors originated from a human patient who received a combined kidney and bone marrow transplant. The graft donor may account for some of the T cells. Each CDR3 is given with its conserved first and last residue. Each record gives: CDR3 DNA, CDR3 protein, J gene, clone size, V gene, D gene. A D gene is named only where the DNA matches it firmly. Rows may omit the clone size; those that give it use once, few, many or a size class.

CDR3nt: TGTGCCAGCAGCTTATACGGGAGCTCCTACAATGAGCAGTTCTTC
CDR3aa: CASSLYGSSYNEQFF
j_gene: TRBJ2-1
abundance: .
v_gene: TRBV5-5
d_gene: .

CDR3nt: TGTGCCAGCAGTCCCATAGATTCGGACAGGGGGTCTCGCGGCGAGCAGTACTTC
CDR3aa: CASSPIDSDRGSRGEQYF
j_gene: TRBJ2-7
abundance: once
v_gene: TRBV27
d_gene: TRBD1

CDR3nt: TGTGCCAGCAGCTTAGCAGCCTATGGAGAGAGTCAGCCCCAGCATTTT
CDR3aa: CASSLAAYGESQPQHF
j_gene: TRBJ1-5
abundance: .
v_gene: TRBV7-3
d_gene: .

CDR3nt: TGCGCCAGCAGCACCGGGACTAGTATATATGAGCAGTTCTTC
CDR3aa: CASSTGTSIYEQFF
j_gene: TRBJ2-1
abundance: .
v_gene: TRBV5-1
d_gene: TRBD2

CDR3nt: TGTGCCAGCAGCTTGTTTGACTCAAACTCCTACGAGCAGTACTTC
CDR3aa: CASSLFDSNSYEQYF
j_gene: TRBJ2-7
abundance: .
v_gene: TRBV5-6
d_gene: .

CDR3nt: TGTGCCAGCAGCTTAGAATATCGGGTCTACGAGCAGTACTTC
CDR3aa: CASSLEYRVYEQYF
j_gene: TRBJ2-7
abundance: .
v_gene: TRBV7-9
d_gene: .

CDR3nt: TGTGCCAGCAGCCAAGAAAGCGGGAGGCAGGGGCAGTACTTC
CDR3aa: CASSQESGRQGQYF
j_gene: TRBJ2-7
abundance: once
v_gene: TRBV16
d_gene: TRBD2

CDR3nt: TGTGCCTGGAGTCACGGGGGGTTAGACAATGAGCAGTTCTTC
CDR3aa: CAWSHGGLDNEQFF
j_gene: TRBJ2-1
abundance: .
v_gene: TRBV30
d_gene: TRBD2

CDR3nt: TGTGCCAGCAGCCAAGATTTGGTCCTGAGCTCCTACAATGAGCAGTTCTTC
CDR3aa: CASSQDLVLSSYNEQFF
j_gene: TRBJ2-1
abundance: .
v_gene: TRBV14
d_gene: .

CDR3nt: TGTGCCAGCAGCTTAGGCAGGAGGGGCGAGACCCAGTACTTC
CDR3aa: CASSLGRRGETQYF
j_gene: TRBJ2-5
abundance: .
v_gene: TRBV7-2
d_gene: .

CDR3nt: TGTGCCAGCAGCGTAGGAGCGGGGACCCTGGAGCAGTTCTTC
CDR3aa: CASSVGAGTLEQFF
j_gene: TRBJ2-1
abundance: .
v_gene: TRBV9
d_gene: TRBD2

CDR3nt: TGCAGCGGATACACAGGGGAAGGCGGCTACACCTTC
CDR3aa: CSGYTGEGGYTF
j_gene: TRBJ1-2
abundance: .
v_gene: TRBV29-1
d_gene: TRBD1

CDR3nt: TGTGCCAGTAGTGACAACCAGAGCTCCTATAATTCACCCCTCCACTTT
CDR3aa: CASSDNQSSYNSPLHF
j_gene: TRBJ1-6
abundance: .
v_gene: TRBV19
d_gene: .

CDR3nt: TGCAGCGTTGTATCACAGGGCCATGGAAACACCATATATTTT
CDR3aa: CSVVSQGHGNTIYF
j_gene: TRBJ1-3
abundance: .
v_gene: TRBV29-1
d_gene: .

CDR3nt: TGTGCCAGCAGCTTACGGGAGCGATACAATGAGCAGTTCTTC
CDR3aa: CASSLRERYNEQFF
j_gene: TRBJ2-1
abundance: once
v_gene: TRBV11-3
d_gene: .

CDR3nt: TGTGCCAGCAGCTTGCAGGGGTCCGAAGCTTTCTTT
CDR3aa: CASSLQGSEAFF
j_gene: TRBJ1-1
abundance: .
v_gene: TRBV7-9
d_gene: .

CDR3nt: TGTGCCAGCAGCTTCGGGGAAATGAGCAATCAGCCCCAGCATTTT
CDR3aa: CASSFGEMSNQPQHF
j_gene: TRBJ1-5
abundance: .
v_gene: TRBV5-6
d_gene: .

CDR3nt: TGCGCCAGCAGCCATAGCCTAGCTTACAATGAGCAGTTCTTC
CDR3aa: CASSHSLAYNEQFF
j_gene: TRBJ2-1
abundance: .
v_gene: TRBV4-1
d_gene: .